This T cell receptor beta chain was sequenced for a study of blood T cells in healthy people across ages. General study findings and limits: The unknown donor CMV status may have confounded expanded clonotype changes.

PCR was performed a second time for about 6 to 12 cycles using a sample-barcoded 5' primer and a J-beta primer mix. TCRdb independently ran MiXCR on the 5' RACE reads; one entry per CDR3 protein. The table records 700,000 to 850,000 distinct CDR3 sequences, roughly 35% of them present only once. With 3 bases removed from V and 6 bases from J, the gap between germline ends came to 18 bases. The CDR3 sequence is 16 residues long. The germline gives CDR1 ENHRY, CDR2 SYGVKD. Remarks on this clonotype: Its antigen is not identified.

The TCR was taken from a man aged 18-30 years in good health. The genes are TRBV10-3 and TRBJ2-1; tentative D call: TRBD1 (6 bases). The sequenced material came from blood. The CDR3 sequence is CAISDEGQPGGNEQFF. The CDR3 DNA follows: TGTGCCATCAGTGACGAAGGACAGCCTGGAGGCAATGAGCAGTTCTTC.